This entry concerns a single T cell receptor beta chain. Its cognate antigen has yet to be identified. There are no base qualities to consult, and no much larger clone falls within one base. From its cysteine to its phenylalanine, the CDR3 spans 17 amino acids. Of the read, only the CDR3 DNA is kept; its 51 bases are in frame from base 1. The germline V and J ends show losses of 7 bases and 1 base respectively, and no gene match explains 15 bases of the junction. In the germline V gene, CDR1 corresponds to SGHAT and CDR2 to FQNNGV. Library preparation used multiplex PCR. Sequencing was performed on an Illumina HiSeq 2500. Following protocols modified from ARM-PCR, the researchers constructed TCRbeta libraries through three rounds of nested PCR with primers (Table S4). PCR products of 200-500 bp were gel-excised and purified with the QIAquick gel extraction kit before sequencing. Per the authors' processing: Trimmomatic was used to clean the reads, FLASH merged the cleaned reads into complete CDR3 sequences, and MiTCR assigned the sequences to V(D)J germline segments. Clonal diversity was computed as the inverse Simpson's index with VDJtools. In-frame sequences lacking a premature stop codon were counted as productive reads. The raw public reads went through TCRdb reprocessing: fastp at Q25, MiXCR clone calling, in-frame beta chains kept. CDR3 protein duplicates are merged, each entry listing the most common genes and DNA. The V and J calls reflect TCRdb's pipeline rather than the authors' work. For this sample the table gives more than 75,000 distinct CDR3 sequences, of which less than 85% were detected only once. Of the sample, 30% falls within the top ten clones.

The data were obtained in a study of tumor and adjacent non-tumor tissue in lung cancer (dated 2018 in TCRdb). About the study as a whole: Patients with adenocarcinoma (about 12), squamous cell carcinoma (2) and small cell lung cancer (1) were included in the cohort. The study compared bulk TCRbeta repertoires between lung tumor tissue and matched distant non-tumor lung tissue from fewer than 19 lung cancer patients. Sequencing produced 125,075,908 productive TCRbeta reads in total, an average of about 4.17 million reads per sample. Fewer than 35 paired specimens, one tumor and one normal lung sample per patient, were profiled by TCRbeta CDR3 sequencing. The approximately 15 patients were aged about 30 to 76 years, included about ten men and 5 women, and had TNM stage I to III disease.

Results and caveats for the whole study, not just this receptor: Because peripheral blood was not sequenced, blood TCRbeta repertoires in the lung cancer patients of the study were not examined. Tumor tissue showed significantly higher TCR diversity (inverse Simpson) than normal lung tissue, at 431.37 vs 166.20 (P = 0.0075, Mann-Whitney U test). Significantly higher TCR diversity was found in younger patients, and higher tumor TCR diversity was associated with shorter overall and disease-free survival. In normal lung, the top 100 clones accounted for a significantly larger cumulative share of the repertoire than in tumor tissue. The cohort had only roughly 16 patients, and the authors noted that larger samples and more detailed clinical data are needed. Neither the sequencing platform nor unique molecular identifiers are mentioned in the methods.

Bulk unsorted tissue served as the source for RNA extraction, and RNA quality was assessed using a NanoDrop ND-1000 and an Agilent 2100. Distant non-tumor tissue taken more than 3 cm from the tumor edge was used as the normal lung sample. Newly diagnosed lung cancer patients without prior chemotherapy who had been admitted for thoracic surgery in China between August and November 2014 were enrolled as donors. The study excluded patients who had received radiotherapy or chemotherapy before or who had another cancer at the same time. Surgical tissue pieces of about 1-2.3 cm3 were preserved in RNAlater solution and were kept at -80 degrees C until use.

This chain is built from TRBV11-2 and TRBJ1-1, with 7 bases matching TRBD1. This TCR derives from a man in his 60s with small cell lung cancer. The specimen sequenced was distant non-tumor lung tissue. The CDR3 amino acid sequence is: CASNLTGSVGRNTEAFF. The DNA sequence follows: TGTGCCAGCAACTTGACAGGGAGCGTGGGTAGGAACACTGAAGCTTTCTTT.